The following is a T cell receptor (beta chain) sequence with its context. Researchers sorted participants into cohorts using their self-reported clinical history. Germline V gives CDR1 MDHEN, CDR2 SYDVKM. CDR3 length: 15 amino acids. The ends were cut back, 4 bases at V and 8 bases at J, with 20 bases in the middle. This record comes from a study of blood T cell repertoires in COVID-19. Study-wide background: Sources were T cells, B-cell-depleted T cells, or PBMCs; the material itself was cDNA or gDNA.

Authors' processing steps: Using reference gene primer amplification, nucleated cell counts were estimated. Assay: immunoSEQ multiplex PCR; the TCRdb copy retains only in-frame clones and omits some. V, J and clone size are taken as reported in that table, and D and trimming were inferred from the DNA itself. The repertoire has about 430,000 clones, more than 70% of them found once; the top ten carry about 1.5%. This sequence originates from a young woman who had been exposed to COVID-19. Specimen: PBMCs or T cells enriched from blood (not recorded which). The chain has TRBV28 and TRBJ1-2; maybe TRBD1 (5 bases). CDR3: CASSSFPDTQRGYTF. As DNA, the CDR3 is TGTGCCAGCAGTTCGTTCCCGGACACCCAGCGAGGCTACACCTTC.